Sequencing of this TCR beta chain was carried out in a study of T-cell memory formation after mild COVID-19. General study results and limits: Most CD4+ clones that shrank were in CM and EM, while CD8+ ones turned up in EMRA.

This clonotype was seen more than once but under ten times. What it binds is not known. Using its own MiXCR run on the 5' RACE reads, TCRdb lists one record per CDR3 protein. The table shows roughly 410,000 distinct CDR3 sequences, with roughly a quarter occurring only once. This clonotype was obtained from an adult woman who had mild COVID-19 (a few samples of this study predate the infection). Cell type and time point are not known. The sample comprised PBMCs or a T cell subset sorted from them (not recorded which).

The CDR3 protein is CASSQGLQPQHF. In nucleotides, the CDR3 is TGTGCCAGCAGCCAGGGACTACAGCCCCAGCATTTT. The chain joins TRBV3-1 to TRBJ1-5, with TRBD1 as a possible D gene (5 bases). The CDR3 sequence is 12 residues long. Germline V gene data show CDR1 as LGHDT and CDR2 as YNNKEL (reference sequence). Between the trimmed V and J ends, which lost 3 bases and 7 bases, there was a span of 7 bases.